Following are 9 T cell receptor beta chains from one sample sequenced in a study of glioma-infiltrating T cells. TCR alpha and beta CDR3 regions were amplified from RNA using iRepertoire nested multiplex PCR. MiXCR, run by TCRdb on the multiplex PCR reads, gives a single entry per CDR3 protein. There are 84,000 or so distinct CDR3 sequences in the sample; about 23% occur only once, and 6.7% lies in the top ten. Sequencing was done on a sample of glioma tissue, nonneoplastic brain tissue, or PBMCs (not recorded which). The source of these receptors is a human donor with low-grade glioma or glioblastoma, undergoing nonglioma brain surgery, or in good health (not recorded which).

About this clonotype itself: This may be a read error, as it is one base from a much larger clone. The chain has TRBV7-9 and TRBJ2-3, with a possible D match to TRBD2 (7 bases). Germline-derived CDR1 and CDR2 are SEHNR and FQNEAQ (reference sequence). This CDR3 has 15 amino acids. CDR3 in amino acids: CASRQTGGPTDTRYF. In nucleotides, the CDR3 is TGTGCCAGCAGACAAACGGGGGGCCCGACAGATACGCGGTATTTT.

This clonotype came up many times. The V gene is TRBV27, the J gene TRBJ2-5, with D possibly TRBD1 on 5 matching bases. V lost 4 bases, J lost 2 bases, and 11 bases lay in between. This CDR3 region has 14 residues. CDR1 MNHEY and CDR2 SMNVEV come from the germline V gene (reference sequence). CDR3 coding DNA: TGTGCCAGCAGTTCAGGGCAGGCTCAAGAGACCCAGTACTTC. Translation gives CASSSGQAQETQYF.

The chain employs TRBV12-3 or TRBV12-4 and TRBJ2-5; 7 nucleotides align to TRBD1. There are 16 residues in the CDR3. V was clipped by 6 bases and J by 2 bases; unmatched bases: 12. The CDR3 DNA follows: TGTGCCAGCAGAAGATTACAGGGGAATAGGCAAGAGACCCAGTACTTC. This sequence encodes CASRRLQGNRQETQYF.

This clonotype has a count of ten or more. This chain links TRBV3-1 with TRBJ1-1; D not resolved. The V end lost 0 bases, the J end lost 5 bases, and 4 bases lay between the germline ends. This CDR3 is 12 amino acids long. CDR1 is LGHDT and CDR2 is YNNKEL in the germline V gene (reference sequence). The CDR3 region is CASSQEGTEAFF. CDR3 DNA: TGTGCCAGCAGCCAAGAAGGGACTGAAGCTTTCTTT.

This clonotype was found many times. The CDR3 sequence: CASKFIQGSRTEAFF. The CDR3 nucleotides are TGCGCCAGTAAGTTTATACAGGGGTCTCGGACTGAAGCTTTCTTT. V and J are TRBV10-2 and TRBJ1-1; TRBD1 agrees at 7 bases. The CDR3 has 15 residues. The junction had 15 bases not matched to a gene; V was cut back by 9 bases and J by 5 bases. Germline values: CDR1 WSHSY, CDR2 SAAADI.

The rearrangement links TRBV11-2 to TRBJ2-5; D perhaps matches TRBD2 (5 bases). Germline values: CDR1 SGHAT, CDR2 FQNNGV. The CDR3 is 14 amino acids. V was trimmed by 4 bases and J by 6 bases, leaving 15 bases between them. As DNA, the CDR3 is TGTGCCAGCAGCTCGAGCGGAAAACAAAAGACCCAGTACTTC. Translated, it gives CASSSSGKQKTQYF. Complete variable domain (other parts from reference TRBV11-2 and TRBJ2-5): EAGVAQSPRYKIIEKRQSVAFWCNPISGHATLYWYQQILGQGPKLLIQFQNNGVVDDSQLPKDRFSAERLKGVDSTLKIQPAKLEDSAVYLCASSSSGKQKTQYFGPGTRLLVL.

As to this clonotype: Since a much larger clone is just one base distant, this may be a read error. The V gene is TRBV7-2, the J gene TRBJ1-5, with unresolved D. This CDR3 contains 14 residues. Trimming cost V 7 bases and J 0 bases, with 10 bases left between them. From germline, CDR1 is SGHTA and CDR2 FQGNSA. The CDR3 nucleotides are TGTGCCAGCACCAGGAAGAATAGCAATCAGCCCCAGCATTTT. Translated: CASTRKNSNQPQHF. Using reference TRBV7-2 and TRBJ1-5 for the parts outside the CDR3, the full variable domain is GAGVSQSPSNKVTEKGKDVELRCDPISGHTALYWYRQSLGQGLEFLIYFQGNSAPDKSGLPSDRFSAERTGGSVSTLTIQRTQQEDSAVYLCASTRKNSNQPQHFGDGTRLSIL.

This clonotype appeared a few times. V is TRBV5-6 and J is TRBJ1-1, with D possibly being TRBD1 (6 bases). This CDR3 comprises 16 residues. CDR1 SGHDT and CDR2 YYEEEE come from the germline V gene. V was trimmed by 1 base and J by 5 bases, leaving 18 bases between them. CDR3: CASSLFWLGGRTEAFF. In DNA, the CDR3 is TGTGCCAGCAGCTTGTTTTGGTTAGGGGGGCGGACTGAAGCTTTCTTT.

This clonotype turned up a few times. This chain connects TRBV29-1 to TRBJ1-4; possible D gene TRBD1, 6 bases. From germline, CDR1 is SQVTM and CDR2 ANQGSEA. V was shortened by 6 bases and J by 2 bases, with 13 bases between the two germline ends. The CDR3 totals 14 residues. CDR3 DNA sequence: TGCAGCGTGCGAAAGGACAGCACTAATGAAAAACTGTTTTTT. Its protein is CSVRKDSTNEKLFF.